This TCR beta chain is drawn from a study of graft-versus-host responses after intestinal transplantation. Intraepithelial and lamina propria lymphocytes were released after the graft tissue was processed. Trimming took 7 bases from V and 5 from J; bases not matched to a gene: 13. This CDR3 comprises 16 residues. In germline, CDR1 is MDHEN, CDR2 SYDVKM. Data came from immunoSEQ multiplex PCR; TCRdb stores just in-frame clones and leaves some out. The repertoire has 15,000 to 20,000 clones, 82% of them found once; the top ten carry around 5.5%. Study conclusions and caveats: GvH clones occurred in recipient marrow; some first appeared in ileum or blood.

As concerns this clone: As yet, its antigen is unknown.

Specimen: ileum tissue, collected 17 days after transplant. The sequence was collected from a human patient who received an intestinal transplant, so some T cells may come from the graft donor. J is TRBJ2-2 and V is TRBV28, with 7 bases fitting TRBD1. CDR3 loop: CASTEGGRSRTGELFF. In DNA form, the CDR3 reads TGTGCCAGCACCGAAGGGGGCAGGTCGAGAACCGGGGAGCTGTTTTTT.